This T cell receptor (beta chain) emerged from a study of blood T cell repertoires in COVID-19. Across the whole study: Sites in the United States, Italy and Spain provided acute and convalescent COVID-19 samples. Sample material is recorded as cDNA or gDNA derived from T cells, B-cell-depleted T cells, or PBMCs.

This CDR3 has 13 amino acids. J lost 3 bases, V lost 2 bases, and 1 base had no gene match. Germline V gene sequence: CDR1 SGHRS, CDR2 YFSETQ. In the original processing: Amplification of reference gene primers provided the estimated nucleated cell counts. Using immunoSEQ multiplex PCR, the repertoire was profiled, and TCRdb retains in-frame clones only, with some absent. That table supplies the V and J calls and clone size; D and trimming were determined from the DNA. The table has about 120,000 clones, roughly 91% seen once. This TCR was recovered from a human donor with acute or convalescent COVID-19. The donor label of this sample is uncertain. What was sequenced was peripheral blood. V and J are TRBV5-1 and TRBJ1-1; 7 bases line up with TRBD1. The CDR3 is CASSFDRDTEAFF. CDR3 nucleotide sequence: TGCGCCAGCAGCTTCGACAGGGACACTGAAGCTTTCTTT.